The source of this T cell receptor (beta chain) is a study of shared clonotypes between healthy human individuals. Study as a whole: Each donor contributed plates that comprised three CD4 naive, three CD4 memory, two CD8 naive and one CD8 memory. Study-level points and caveats: The study found lower generation probabilities in non-shared clonotypes than in those shared by all four donors.

This CDR3 comprises 11 residues. V gave up 2 bases and J gave up 6 bases, with 5 bases separating them. Germline values: CDR1 MDHEN, CDR2 SYDVKM. Naive CD45RA+ and memory CD45RA-negative subsets were split from CD4+ cells. On this clone: The antigen remains unidentified. In the same sample, other DNA sequences code for this CDR3.

In the original processing: Filtering differed because ImmunoSEQ produced junction-only sequences that carried no quality scores. The data were produced by immunoSEQ multiplex PCR, yet TCRdb's version contains in-frame clones alone and is incomplete. V and J calls and clone size follow that table, whereas D and trimming were derived from the DNA. The table shows about 1.5 million clones, with 95% to 99% occurring only once. This receptor was identified in a man between 25 and 39 years old in good health. The sample consisted of naive CD4+ T cells sorted from blood. Subset specified: CD45RA+ positively selected. The chain combines TRBV28 with TRBJ2-7; D ambiguous. CDR3 amino acids: CASSLGGEQYF. DNA of the CDR3: TGTGCCAGCAGTTTAGGTGGCGAGCAGTACTTC. The full variable domain, completed using reference TRBV28 and TRBJ2-7, is DVKVTQSSRYLVKRTGEKVFLECVQDMDHENMFWYRQDPGLGLRLIYFSYDVKMKEKGDIPEGYSVSREKKERFSLILESASTNQTSMYLCASSLGGEQYFGPGTRLTVT.